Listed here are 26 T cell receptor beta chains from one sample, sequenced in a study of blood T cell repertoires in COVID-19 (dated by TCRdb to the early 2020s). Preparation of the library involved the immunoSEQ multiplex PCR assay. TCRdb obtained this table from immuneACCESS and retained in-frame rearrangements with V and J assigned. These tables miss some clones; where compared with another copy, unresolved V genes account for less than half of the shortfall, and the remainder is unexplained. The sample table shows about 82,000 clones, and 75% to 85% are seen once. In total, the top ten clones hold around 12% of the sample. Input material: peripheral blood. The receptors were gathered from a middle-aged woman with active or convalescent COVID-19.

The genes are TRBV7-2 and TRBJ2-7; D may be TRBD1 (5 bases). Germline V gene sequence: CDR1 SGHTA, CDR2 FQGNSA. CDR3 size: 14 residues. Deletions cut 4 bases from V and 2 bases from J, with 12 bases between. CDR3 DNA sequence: TGTGCCAGCAGCTCGGCTCCAGGGACCTACGAGCAGTACTTC. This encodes CASSSAPGTYEQYF.

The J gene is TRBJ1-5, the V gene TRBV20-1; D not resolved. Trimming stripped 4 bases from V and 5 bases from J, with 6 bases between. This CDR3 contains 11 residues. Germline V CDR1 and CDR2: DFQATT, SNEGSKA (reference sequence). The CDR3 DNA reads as TGCAGTGCTACCCCTGATCAGCCCCAGCATTTT. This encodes CSATPDQPQHF.

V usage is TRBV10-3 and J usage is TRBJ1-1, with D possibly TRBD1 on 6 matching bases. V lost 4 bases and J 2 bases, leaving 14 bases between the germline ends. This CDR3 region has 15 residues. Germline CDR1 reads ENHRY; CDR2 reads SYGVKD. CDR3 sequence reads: CAISGGTGHNTEAFF. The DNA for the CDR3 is TGTGCCATCAGTGGGGGCACAGGGCATAACACTGAAGCTTTCTTT.

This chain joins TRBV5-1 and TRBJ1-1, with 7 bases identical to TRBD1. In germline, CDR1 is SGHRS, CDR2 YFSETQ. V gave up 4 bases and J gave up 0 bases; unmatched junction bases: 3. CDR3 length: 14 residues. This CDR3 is CASSPDRVNTEAFF. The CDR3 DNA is TGCGCCAGCAGCCCTGACAGGGTGAACACTGAAGCTTTCTTT.

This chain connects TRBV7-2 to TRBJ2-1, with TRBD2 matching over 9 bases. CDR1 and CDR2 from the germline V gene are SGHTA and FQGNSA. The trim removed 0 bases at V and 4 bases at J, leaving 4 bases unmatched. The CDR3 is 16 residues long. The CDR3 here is CASSLADLAGYNEQFF. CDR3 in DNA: TGTGCCAGCAGCTTAGCCGACCTAGCGGGGTACAATGAGCAGTTCTTC.

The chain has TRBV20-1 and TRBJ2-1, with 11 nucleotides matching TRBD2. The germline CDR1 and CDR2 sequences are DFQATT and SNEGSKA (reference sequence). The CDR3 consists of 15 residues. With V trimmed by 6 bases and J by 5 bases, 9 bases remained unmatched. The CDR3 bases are TGCAGTGCGAGTGCAGGGACTAGCGGAAACAATGAGCAGTTCTTC. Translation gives CSASAGTSGNNEQFF.

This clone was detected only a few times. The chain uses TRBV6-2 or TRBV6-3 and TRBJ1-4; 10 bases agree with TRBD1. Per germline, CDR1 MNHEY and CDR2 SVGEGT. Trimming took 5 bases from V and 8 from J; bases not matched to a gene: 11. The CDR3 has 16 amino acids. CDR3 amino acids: CASSITTGTGAEKLFF. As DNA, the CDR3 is TGTGCCAGCAGTATAACTACCGGGACAGGGGCGGAAAAACTGTTTTTT.

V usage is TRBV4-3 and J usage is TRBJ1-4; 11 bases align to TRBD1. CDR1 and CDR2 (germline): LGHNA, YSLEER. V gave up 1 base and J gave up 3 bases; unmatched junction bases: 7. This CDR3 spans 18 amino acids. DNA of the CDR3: TGCGCCAGCAGCCAAGGGCCCGGACAGGGGGCTTCTAATGAAAAACTGTTTTTT. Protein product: CASSQGPGQGASNEKLFF.

CDR3 amino acids: CASSLVRASRSYEQYF. The CDR3 nucleotides are TGTGCCAGCAGCTTAGTGCGGGCCAGTCGCTCCTACGAGCAGTACTTC. V is TRBV7-9 and J is TRBJ2-7; D is perhaps TRBD2 (5 bases). The V end lost 1 base, the J end lost 0 bases, and 13 bases lay between the germline ends. Per germline, CDR1 SEHNR and CDR2 FQNEAQ (reference sequence). The length of the CDR3 is 16 residues.

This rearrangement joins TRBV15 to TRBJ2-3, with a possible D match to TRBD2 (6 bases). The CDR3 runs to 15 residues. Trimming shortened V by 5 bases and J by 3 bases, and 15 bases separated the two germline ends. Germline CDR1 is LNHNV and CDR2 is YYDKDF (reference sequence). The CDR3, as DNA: TGTGCCACCAGCGCACGGAGGGGTGGGACAGATACGCAGTATTTT. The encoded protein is CATSARRGGTDTQYF.

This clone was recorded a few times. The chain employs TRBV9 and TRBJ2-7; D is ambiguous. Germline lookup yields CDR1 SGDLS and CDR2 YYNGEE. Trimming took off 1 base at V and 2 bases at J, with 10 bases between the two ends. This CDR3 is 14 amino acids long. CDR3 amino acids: CASSVTDHTYEQYF. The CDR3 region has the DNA TGTGCCAGCAGCGTAACAGACCATACCTACGAGCAGTACTTC.

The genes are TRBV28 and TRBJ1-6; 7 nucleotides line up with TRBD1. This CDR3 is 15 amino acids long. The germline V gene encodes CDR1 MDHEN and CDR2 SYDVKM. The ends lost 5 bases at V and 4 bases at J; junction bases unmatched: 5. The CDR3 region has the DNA TGTGCCAGCAGTCATGGGGGACAGTATAATTCACCCCTCCACTTT. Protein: CASSHGGQYNSPLHF.

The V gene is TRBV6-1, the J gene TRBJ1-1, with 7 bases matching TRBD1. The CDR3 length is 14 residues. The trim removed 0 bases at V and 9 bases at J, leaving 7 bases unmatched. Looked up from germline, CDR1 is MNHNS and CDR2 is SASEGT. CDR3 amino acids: CASSEARQGAKAFF. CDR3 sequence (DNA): TGTGCCAGCAGTGAAGCTCGACAGGGCGCAAAAGCTTTCTTT.

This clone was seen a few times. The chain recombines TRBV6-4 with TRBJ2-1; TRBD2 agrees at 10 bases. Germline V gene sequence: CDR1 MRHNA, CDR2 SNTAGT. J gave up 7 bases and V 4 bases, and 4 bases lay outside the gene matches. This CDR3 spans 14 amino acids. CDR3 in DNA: TGTGCCAGCAGTGCTAGCGGGGGATGGAATGAGCAGTTCTTC. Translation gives CASSASGGWNEQFF.

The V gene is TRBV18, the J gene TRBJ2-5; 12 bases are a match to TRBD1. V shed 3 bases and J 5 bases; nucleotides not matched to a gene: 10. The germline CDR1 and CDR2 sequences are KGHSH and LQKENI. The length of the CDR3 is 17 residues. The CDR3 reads CASSPGQGARVSETQYF. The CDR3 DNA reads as TGTGCCAGCTCACCGGGACAGGGGGCGAGAGTTTCCGAGACCCAGTACTTC.

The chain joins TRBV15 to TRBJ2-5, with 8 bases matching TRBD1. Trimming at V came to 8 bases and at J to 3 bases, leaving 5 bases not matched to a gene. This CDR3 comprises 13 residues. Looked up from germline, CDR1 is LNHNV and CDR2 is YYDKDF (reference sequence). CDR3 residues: CATRQGAEETQYF. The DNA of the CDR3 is TGTGCCACCCGGCAGGGGGCGGAAGAGACCCAGTACTTC.

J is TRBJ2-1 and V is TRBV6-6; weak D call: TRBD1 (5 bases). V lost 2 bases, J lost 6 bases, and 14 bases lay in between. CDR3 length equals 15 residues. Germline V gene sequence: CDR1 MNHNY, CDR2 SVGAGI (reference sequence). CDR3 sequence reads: CASSYAQGASNEQFF. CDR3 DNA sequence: TGTGCCAGCAGTTACGCCCAGGGCGCCTCCAATGAGCAGTTCTTC.

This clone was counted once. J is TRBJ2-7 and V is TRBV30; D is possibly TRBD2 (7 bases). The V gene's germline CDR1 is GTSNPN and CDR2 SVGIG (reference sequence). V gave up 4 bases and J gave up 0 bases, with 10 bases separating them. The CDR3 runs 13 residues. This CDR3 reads CAWKGGGSYEQYF. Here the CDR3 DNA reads TGTGCCTGGAAGGGGGGGGGCTCCTACGAGCAGTACTTC. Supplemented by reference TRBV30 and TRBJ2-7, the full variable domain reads SQTIHQWPATLVQPVGSPLSLECTVEGTSNPNLYWYRQAAGRGLQLLFYSVGIGQISSEVPQNLSASRPQDRQFILSSKKLLLSDSGFYLCAWKGGGSYEQYFGPGTRLTVT.

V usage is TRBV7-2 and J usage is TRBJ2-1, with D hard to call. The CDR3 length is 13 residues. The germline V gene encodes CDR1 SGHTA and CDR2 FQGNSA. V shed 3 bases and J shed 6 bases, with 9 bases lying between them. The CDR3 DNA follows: TGTGCCAGCAGCTTTGATAACGGCAATGAGCAGTTCTTC. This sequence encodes CASSFDNGNEQFF.

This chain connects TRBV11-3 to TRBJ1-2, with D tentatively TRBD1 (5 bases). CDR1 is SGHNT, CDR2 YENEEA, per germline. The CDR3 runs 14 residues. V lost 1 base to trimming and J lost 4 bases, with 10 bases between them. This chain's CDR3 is CASSLVQGGYGYTF. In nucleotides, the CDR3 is TGTGCCAGCAGCTTAGTGCAGGGCGGCTATGGCTACACCTTC. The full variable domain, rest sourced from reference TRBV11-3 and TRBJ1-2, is EAGVVQSPRYKIIEKKQPVAFWCNPISGHNTLYWYLQNLGQGPELLIRYENEEAVDDSQLPKDRFSAERLKGVDSTLKIQPAELGDSAVYLCASSLVQGGYGYTFGSGTRLTVV.

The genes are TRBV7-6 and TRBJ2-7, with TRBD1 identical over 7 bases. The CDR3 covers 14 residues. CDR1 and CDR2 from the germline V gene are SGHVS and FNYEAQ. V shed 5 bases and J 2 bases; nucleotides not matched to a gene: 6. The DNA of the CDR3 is TGTGCCAGCAGCCCAGGGGGTTCGGCCTACGAGCAGTACTTC. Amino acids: CASSPGGSAYEQYF.

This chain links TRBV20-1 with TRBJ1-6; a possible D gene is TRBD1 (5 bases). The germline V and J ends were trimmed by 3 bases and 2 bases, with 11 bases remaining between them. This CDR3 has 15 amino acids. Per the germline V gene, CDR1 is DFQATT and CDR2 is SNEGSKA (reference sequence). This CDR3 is CSASAGGTYNSPLHF. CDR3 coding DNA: TGCAGTGCTAGTGCCGGGGGGACCTATAATTCACCCCTCCACTTT.

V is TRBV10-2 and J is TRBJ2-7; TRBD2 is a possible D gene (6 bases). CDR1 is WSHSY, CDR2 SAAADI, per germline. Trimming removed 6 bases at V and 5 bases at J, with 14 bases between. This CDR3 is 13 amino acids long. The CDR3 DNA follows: TGCGCCAGCAGACAACCACCGGGAGACGAGCAGTACTTC. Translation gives CASRQPPGDEQYF.

The CDR3 DNA reads as TGCGCCAGCAGCTTACGCACTCCCGGGACAGGGGTAAATGAGCAGTTCTTC. It translates to CASSLRTPGTGVNEQFF. The chain employs TRBV5-1 and TRBJ2-1; 10 bases map to TRBD1. Germline assignment: CDR1 SGHRS and CDR2 YFSETQ. Unmatched junction bases numbered 12, after V lost 2 bases and J lost 7 bases. The CDR3 is made up of 17 amino acids. The entire variable domain, with the rest obtained from reference TRBV5-1 and TRBJ2-1, is as follows: KAGVTQTPRYLIKTRGQQVTLSCSPISGHRSVSWYQQTPGQGLQFLFEYFSETQRNKGNFPGRFSGRQFSNSRSEMNVSTLELGDSALYLCASSLRTPGTGVNEQFFGPGTRLTVL.

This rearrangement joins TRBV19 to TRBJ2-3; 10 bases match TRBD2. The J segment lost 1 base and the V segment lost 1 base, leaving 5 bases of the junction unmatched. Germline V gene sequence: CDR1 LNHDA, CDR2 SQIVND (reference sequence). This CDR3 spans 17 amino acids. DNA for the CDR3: TGTGCCAGTAGTATAGGGGGACTAGCGTTTCGCACAGATACGCAGTATTTT. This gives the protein CASSIGGLAFRTDTQYF.

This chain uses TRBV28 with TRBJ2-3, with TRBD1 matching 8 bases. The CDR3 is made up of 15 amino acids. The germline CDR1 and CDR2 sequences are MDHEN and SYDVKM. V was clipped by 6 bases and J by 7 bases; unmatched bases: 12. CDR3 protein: CASRKGQEALYTQYF. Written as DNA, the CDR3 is TGTGCCAGCAGAAAGGGACAGGAAGCGCTTTATACGCAGTATTTT. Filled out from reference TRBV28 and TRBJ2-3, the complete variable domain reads DVKVTQSSRYLVKRTGEKVFLECVQDMDHENMFWYRQDPGLGLRLIYFSYDVKMKEKGDIPEGYSVSREKKERFSLILESASTNQTSMYLCASRKGQEALYTQYFGPGTRLTVL.